The entry below describes one T cell receptor (beta chain). CDR1 MDHEN and CDR2 SYDVKM come from the germline V gene. This CDR3 comprises 16 residues. V gave up 4 bases and J gave up 1 base, with 16 bases separating them. The sample originates from a study of tumor T cells in aggressive B-cell lymphoma. The repertoire was sequenced with immunoSEQ multiplex PCR; TCRdb's copy has only in-frame clones and lacks some. The table shows about 3,900 clones, with around 80% occurring only once. The chain has TRBV28 and TRBJ1-1; tentatively, D is TRBD1 (5 bases). This receptor was identified in an adult with diffuse large B cell lymphoma. Sequencing input: tumor tissue. CDR3 region: CASSSTFTTENTEAFF. The CDR3 nucleotides are TGTGCCAGCAGTTCAACTTTTACGACAGAGAACACTGAAGCTTTCTTT.